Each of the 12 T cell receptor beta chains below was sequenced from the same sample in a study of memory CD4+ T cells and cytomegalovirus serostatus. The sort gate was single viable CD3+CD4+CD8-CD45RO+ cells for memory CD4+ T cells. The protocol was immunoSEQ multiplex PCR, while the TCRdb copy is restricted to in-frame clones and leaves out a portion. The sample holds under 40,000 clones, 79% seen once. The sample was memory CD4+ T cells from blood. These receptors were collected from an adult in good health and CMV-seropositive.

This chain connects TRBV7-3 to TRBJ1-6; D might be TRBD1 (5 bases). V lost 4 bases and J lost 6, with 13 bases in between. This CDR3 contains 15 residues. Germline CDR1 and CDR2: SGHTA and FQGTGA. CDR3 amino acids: CASSSQGGGNSPLHF. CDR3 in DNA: TGTGCCAGCAGCTCCCAGGGAGGTGGTAATTCACCCCTCCACTTT.

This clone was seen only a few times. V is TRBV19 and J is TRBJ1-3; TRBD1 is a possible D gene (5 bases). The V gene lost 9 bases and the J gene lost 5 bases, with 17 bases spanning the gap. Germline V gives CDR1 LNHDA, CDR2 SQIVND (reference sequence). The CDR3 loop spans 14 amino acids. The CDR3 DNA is TGTGCCAGCAGGGATTTCTATGACAGAAACACCATATATTTT. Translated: CASRDFYDRNTIYF.

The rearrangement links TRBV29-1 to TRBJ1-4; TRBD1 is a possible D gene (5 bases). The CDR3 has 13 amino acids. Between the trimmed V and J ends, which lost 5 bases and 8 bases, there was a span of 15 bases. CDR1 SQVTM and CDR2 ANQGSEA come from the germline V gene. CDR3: CSVSPGQSEKLFF. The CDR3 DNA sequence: TGCAGCGTTTCCCCGGGGCAATCGGAAAAACTGTTTTTT.

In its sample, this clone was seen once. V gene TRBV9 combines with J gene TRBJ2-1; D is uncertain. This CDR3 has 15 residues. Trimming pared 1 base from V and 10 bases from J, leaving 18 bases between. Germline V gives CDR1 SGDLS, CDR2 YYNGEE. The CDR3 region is CASSVTPQWTVEQFF. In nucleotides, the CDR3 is TGTGCCAGCAGCGTAACTCCCCAATGGACGGTAGAGCAGTTCTTC.

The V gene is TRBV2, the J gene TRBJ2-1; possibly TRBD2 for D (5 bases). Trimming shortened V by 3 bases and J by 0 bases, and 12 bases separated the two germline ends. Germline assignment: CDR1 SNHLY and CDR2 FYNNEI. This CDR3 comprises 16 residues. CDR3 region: CASSEASGISYNEQFF. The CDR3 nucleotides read TGTGCCAGCAGTGAGGCAAGCGGCATCTCCTACAATGAGCAGTTCTTC. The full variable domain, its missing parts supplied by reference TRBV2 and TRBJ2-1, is EPEVTQTPSHQVTQMGQEVILRCVPISNHLYFYWYRQILGQKVEFLVSFYNNEISEKSEIFDDQFSVERPDGSNFTLKIRSTKLEDSAMYFCASSEASGISYNEQFFGPGTRLTVL.

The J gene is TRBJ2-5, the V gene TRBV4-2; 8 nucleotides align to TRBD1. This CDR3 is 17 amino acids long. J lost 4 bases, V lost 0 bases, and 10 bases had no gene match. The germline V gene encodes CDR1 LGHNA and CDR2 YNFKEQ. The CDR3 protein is CASSQDGRTGLGETQYF. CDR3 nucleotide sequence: TGTGCCAGCAGCCAAGATGGTAGGACAGGGCTTGGAGAGACCCAGTACTTC.

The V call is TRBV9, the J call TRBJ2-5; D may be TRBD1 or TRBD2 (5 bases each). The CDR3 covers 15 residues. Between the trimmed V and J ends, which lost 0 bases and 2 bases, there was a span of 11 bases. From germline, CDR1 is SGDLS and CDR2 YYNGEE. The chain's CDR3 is CASSVAVGEQETQYF. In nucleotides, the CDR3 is TGTGCCAGCAGCGTAGCTGTGGGGGAGCAAGAGACCCAGTACTTC.

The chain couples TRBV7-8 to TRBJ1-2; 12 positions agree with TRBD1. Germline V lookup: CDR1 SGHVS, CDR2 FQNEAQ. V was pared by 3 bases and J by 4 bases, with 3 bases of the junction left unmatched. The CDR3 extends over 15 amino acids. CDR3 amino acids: CASSLGTGGIYGYTF. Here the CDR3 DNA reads TGTGCCAGCAGCTTGGGGACAGGGGGCATCTATGGCTACACCTTC.

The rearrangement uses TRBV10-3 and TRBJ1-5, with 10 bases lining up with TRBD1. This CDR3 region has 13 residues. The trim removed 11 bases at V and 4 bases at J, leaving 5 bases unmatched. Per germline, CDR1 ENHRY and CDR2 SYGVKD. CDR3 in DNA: TGTGCCGCCGGGACAGGGGAGAATCAGCCCCAGCATTTT. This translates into CAAGTGENQPQHF.

CDR3 sequence (DNA): TGTGCCAGCAGCTTAACCAGCTACGAGCAGTACTTC. Translating it yields CASSLTSYEQYF. The chain couples TRBV11-1 to TRBJ2-7, with no clear D. The CDR3 is 12 residues long. Germline V gives CDR1 SGHAT, CDR2 FQDESV (reference sequence). V was trimmed by 2 bases and J by 3 bases, leaving 5 bases between them.

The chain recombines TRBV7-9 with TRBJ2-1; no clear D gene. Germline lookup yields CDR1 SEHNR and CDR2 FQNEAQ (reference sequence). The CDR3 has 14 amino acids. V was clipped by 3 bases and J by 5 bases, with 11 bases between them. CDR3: CASSFPSLNNEQFF. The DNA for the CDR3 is TGTGCCAGCAGCTTCCCAAGCTTGAACAATGAGCAGTTCTTC.

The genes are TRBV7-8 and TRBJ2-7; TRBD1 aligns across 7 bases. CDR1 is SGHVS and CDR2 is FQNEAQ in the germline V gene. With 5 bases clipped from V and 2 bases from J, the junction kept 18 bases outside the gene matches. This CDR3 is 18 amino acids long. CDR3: CASSPLVSHSRGPYEQYF. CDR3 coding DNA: TGTGCCAGCAGCCCACTAGTCTCCCACAGTAGGGGGCCCTACGAGCAGTACTTC.